The clone carrying this TCR beta chain occurred many times. Its antigen is currently unknown. Certain patients, namely those with other autoimmune diseases, uncontrolled infections, pregnancy or lactation, were excluded. These data belong to a study of Graves' ophthalmopathy and Graves' hyperthyroidism. Across the whole study: Investigators collected peripheral blood at initial diagnosis, before any treatment was given.

Germline CDR1 SEHNR, CDR2 FQNEAQ (reference sequence). This CDR3 region has 14 residues. V was pared by 10 bases and J by 1 base, with 7 bases of the junction left unmatched. Findings and caveats of the study: Blood repertoires reportedly contained most expanded thyroid clonotypes above 0.001 frequency. Distinction of ophthalmopathy from stable hyperthyroidism by a 13-signature model reached roughly 87% sensitivity and approximately 80% specificity.

RNA transcripts were the source from which TCR beta CDR3 regions were amplified. The first-round RT-PCR employed HTBI primers together with the Qiagen OneStep RT-PCR kit. A multiplex PCR was then performed as the second round. TCRdb independently ran MiXCR on the multiplex PCR reads; one entry per CDR3 protein. Altogether approximately 480,000 distinct CDR3 sequences are present, approximately 14% being singletons, with the ten largest covering over 8%. This chain connects TRBV7-9 to TRBJ1-1, with 9 positions matching TRBD1. The sample consisted of blood. The receptor's source is a woman aged 25 to 39 with Graves' ophthalmopathy. The chain's CDR3 is CATSTGGQNTEAFF. DNA for the CDR3: TGTGCCACCTCAACAGGGGGCCAGAACACTGAAGCTTTCTTT.